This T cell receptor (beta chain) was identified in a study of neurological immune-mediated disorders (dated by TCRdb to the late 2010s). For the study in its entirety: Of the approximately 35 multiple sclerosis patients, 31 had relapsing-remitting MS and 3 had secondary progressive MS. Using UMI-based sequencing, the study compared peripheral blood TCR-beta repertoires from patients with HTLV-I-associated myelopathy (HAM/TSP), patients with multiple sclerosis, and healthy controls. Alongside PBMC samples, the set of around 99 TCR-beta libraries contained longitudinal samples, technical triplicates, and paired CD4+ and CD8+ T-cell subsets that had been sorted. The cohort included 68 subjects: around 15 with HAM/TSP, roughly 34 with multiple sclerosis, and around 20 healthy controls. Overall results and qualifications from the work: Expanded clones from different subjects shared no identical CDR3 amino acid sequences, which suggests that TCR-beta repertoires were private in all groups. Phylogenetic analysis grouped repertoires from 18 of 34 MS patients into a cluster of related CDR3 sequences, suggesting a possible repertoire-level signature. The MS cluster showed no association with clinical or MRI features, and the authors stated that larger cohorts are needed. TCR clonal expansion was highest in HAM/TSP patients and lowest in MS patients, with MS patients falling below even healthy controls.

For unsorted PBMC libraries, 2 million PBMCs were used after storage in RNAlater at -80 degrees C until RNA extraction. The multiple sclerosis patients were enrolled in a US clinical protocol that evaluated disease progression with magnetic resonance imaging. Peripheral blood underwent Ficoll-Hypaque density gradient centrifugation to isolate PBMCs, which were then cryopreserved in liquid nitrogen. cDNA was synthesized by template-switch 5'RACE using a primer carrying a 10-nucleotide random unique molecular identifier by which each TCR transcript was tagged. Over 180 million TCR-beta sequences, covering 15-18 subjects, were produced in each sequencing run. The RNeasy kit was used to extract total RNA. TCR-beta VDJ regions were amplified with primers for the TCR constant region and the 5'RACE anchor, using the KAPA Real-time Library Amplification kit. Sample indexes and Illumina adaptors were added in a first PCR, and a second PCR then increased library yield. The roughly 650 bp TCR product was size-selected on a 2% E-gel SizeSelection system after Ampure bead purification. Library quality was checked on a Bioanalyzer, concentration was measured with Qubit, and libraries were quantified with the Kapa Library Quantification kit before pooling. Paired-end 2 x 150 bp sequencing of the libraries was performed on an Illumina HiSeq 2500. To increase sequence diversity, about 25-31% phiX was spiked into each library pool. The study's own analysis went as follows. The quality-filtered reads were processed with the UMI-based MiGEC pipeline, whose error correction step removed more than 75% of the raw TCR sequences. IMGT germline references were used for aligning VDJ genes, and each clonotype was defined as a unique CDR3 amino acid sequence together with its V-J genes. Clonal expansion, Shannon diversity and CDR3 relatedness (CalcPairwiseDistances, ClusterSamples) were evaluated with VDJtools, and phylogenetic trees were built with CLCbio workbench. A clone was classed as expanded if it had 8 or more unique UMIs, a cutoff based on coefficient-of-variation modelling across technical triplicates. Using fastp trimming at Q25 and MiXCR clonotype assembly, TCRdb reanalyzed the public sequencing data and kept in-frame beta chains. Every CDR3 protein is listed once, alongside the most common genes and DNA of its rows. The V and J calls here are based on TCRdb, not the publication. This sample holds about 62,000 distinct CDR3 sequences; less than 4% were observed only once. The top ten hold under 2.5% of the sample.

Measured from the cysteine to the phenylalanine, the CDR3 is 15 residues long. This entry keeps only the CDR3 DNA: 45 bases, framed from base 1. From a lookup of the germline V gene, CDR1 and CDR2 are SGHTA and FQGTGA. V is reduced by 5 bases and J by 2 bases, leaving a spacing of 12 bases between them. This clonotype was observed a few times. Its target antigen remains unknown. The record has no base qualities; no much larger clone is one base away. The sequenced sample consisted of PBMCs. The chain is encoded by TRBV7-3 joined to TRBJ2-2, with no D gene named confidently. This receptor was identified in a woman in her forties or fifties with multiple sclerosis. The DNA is TGTGCCAGCAGCCGGACCCCCGGCAACACCGGGGAGCTGTTTTTT. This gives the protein CASSRTPGNTGELFF. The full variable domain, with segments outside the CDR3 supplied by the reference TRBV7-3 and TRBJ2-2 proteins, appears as GAGVSQTPSNKVTEKGKYVELRCDPISGHTALYWYRQSLGQGPEFLIYFQGTGAADDSGLPNDRFFAVRPEGSVSTLKIQRTERGDSAVYLCASSRTPGNTGELFFGEGSRLTVL.